The 21 T cell receptor beta chains given below trace back to one sample, sequenced in a study of blood T cell repertoires in COVID-19. TCRdb's table, derived via immunoSEQ multiplex PCR, lists solely in-frame clones and lacks some. Seen here are approximately 160,000 clones, roughly nine tenths observed once, and the top ten hold around 4%. The source material was peripheral blood. These receptors came from a woman in her seventies with acute or convalescent COVID-19.

This clone was picked up a small number of times. This chain connects TRBV7-8 to TRBJ1-2; D gene unclear. CDR1 is SGHVS and CDR2 is FQNEAQ in the germline V gene. Between the trimmed V and J ends, which lost 2 bases and 0 bases, there was a span of 10 bases. The CDR3 totals 15 residues. The CDR3 reads CASSLRTGANYGYTF. The CDR3 nucleotides read TGTGCCAGCAGCTTACGGACGGGAGCTAACTATGGCTACACCTTC.

The chain joins TRBV5-1 to TRBJ2-7, with D unclear. The CDR3 has 14 amino acids. Germline V CDR1 and CDR2: SGHRS, YFSETQ. Deletions cut 1 base from V and 6 bases from J, with 14 bases between. The CDR3 DNA follows: TGCGCCAGCAGCTTGAGCCTAGATCGATTCGAGCAGTACTTC. Translated: CASSLSLDRFEQYF.

The rearrangement links TRBV7-9 to TRBJ1-2; 10 bases fit TRBD1. The CDR3 is 17 residues long. V shed 5 bases, J shed 3 bases, and the junction held 12 bases outside the gene matches. Germline loops: CDR1 SEHNR, CDR2 FQNEAQ (reference sequence). The CDR3 DNA sequence: TGTGCCAGCAGCCGACACCCCGGACAGGGGGGAGACTATGGCTACACCTTC. This translates into CASSRHPGQGGDYGYTF.

The CDR3 coding sequence is TGTGCCTGGAGTCGAGTAAAGTGGGGGACTAGCGGGGTCCAAGAGACCCAGTACTTC. It yields the protein CAWSRVKWGTSGVQETQYF. This sequence joins TRBV30 and TRBJ2-5; TRBD2 matches 13 bases. V dropped 2 bases and J dropped 1; count of bases not matched to a gene: 13. This CDR3 region has 19 residues. Germline V lookup: CDR1 GTSNPN, CDR2 SVGIG (reference sequence).

This clone occurred a few times. This rearrangement joins TRBV6-6 to TRBJ1-2; 9 bases are a match to TRBD1. This CDR3 has 16 amino acids. CDR1 MNHNY and CDR2 SVGAGI come from the germline V gene (reference sequence). V gave up 6 bases and J gave up 2 bases; unmatched junction bases: 10. The CDR3 DNA follows: TGTGCCAGCAGGCCGACCACAGGGGGCGAGAACTATGGCTACACCTTC. Translated: CASRPTTGGENYGYTF.

This sequence joins TRBV28 and TRBJ2-2, with D maybe TRBD2 (6 bases). CDR1 and CDR2 from the germline V gene are MDHEN and SYDVKM. V was pared by 3 bases and J by 4 bases, with 12 bases between. The CDR3 has 15 residues. CDR3 sequence (DNA): TGTGCCAGCAGTTTCTCCCGGGGGACCACCGGGGAGCTGTTTTTT. It yields the protein CASSFSRGTTGELFF.

This clone was seen a single time. The chain has TRBV19 and TRBJ1-5; 8 bases align to TRBD1. V lost 1 base, J lost 9 bases, and 8 bases stayed unmatched. This CDR3 is built from 15 residues. Germline-derived CDR1 and CDR2 are LNHDA and SQIVND (reference sequence). In DNA, the CDR3 is TGTGCCAGTAGTATAGTCGGACAGGGCCTGGGGCCCCAGCATTTT. Amino acids: CASSIVGQGLGPQHF.

This clone was found a few times. This chain links TRBV7-2 with TRBJ1-2; D gene ambiguous. Per the germline V gene, CDR1 is SGHTA and CDR2 is FQGNSA. Trimming pared 2 bases from V and 4 bases from J, leaving 11 bases between. This CDR3 has 14 residues. The CDR3 coding sequence is TGTGCCAGCAGCTTACTGGGAGAGCCCTATGGCTACACCTTC. This codes for CASSLLGEPYGYTF.

This chain connects TRBV27 to TRBJ1-2; TRBD1 is a possible D gene (5 bases). Germline CDR1 reads MNHEY; CDR2 reads SMNVEV (reference sequence). V dropped 4 bases and J dropped 5 bases, with 14 bases sitting between them. This CDR3 is 14 amino acids long. The CDR3 DNA follows: TGTGCCAGCAGTTCCAGACAGACCTTATATGGCTACACCTTC. Amino acid sequence: CASSSRQTLYGYTF.

J is TRBJ1-5 and V is TRBV27; D is uncertain. The CDR3 length is 15 residues. V lost 7 bases to trimming and J lost 0 bases, with 13 bases between them. CDR1 is MNHEY, CDR2 SMNVEV, per germline (reference sequence). The CDR3 region is CASTRIGNSNQPQHF. The CDR3 coding sequence is TGTGCCAGCACCCGCATCGGGAATAGCAATCAGCCCCAGCATTTT.

The V call is TRBV5-1, the J call TRBJ1-2; 9 bases are a match to TRBD1. V lost 4 bases, J lost 5 bases, and 3 bases stayed unmatched. This CDR3 has 13 amino acids. Germline V CDR1 and CDR2: SGHRS, YFSETQ. CDR3 protein: CASSPQGAYGYTF. Written as DNA, the CDR3 is TGCGCCAGCAGCCCACAGGGGGCGTATGGCTACACCTTC.

The V call is TRBV4-3, the J call TRBJ1-2; 9 positions agree with TRBD1. Unmatched junction bases numbered 4, after V lost 0 bases and J lost 5 bases. This CDR3 has 15 amino acids. CDR1 and CDR2 (germline): LGHNA, YSLEER. Here the CDR3 reads CASSQDGQGRYGYTF. In nucleotides, the CDR3 is TGCGCCAGCAGCCAAGATGGACAGGGGCGATATGGCTACACCTTC.

The chain uses TRBV5-1 and TRBJ2-7; 8 nucleotides line up with TRBD1. The germline V gene encodes CDR1 SGHRS and CDR2 YFSETQ. The CDR3 is 15 residues long. V lost 2 bases, J lost 3 bases, and 7 bases stayed unmatched. This chain's CDR3 is CASSFTGGQDYEQYF. The CDR3 nucleotides are TGCGCCAGCAGCTTTACAGGGGGTCAGGACTACGAGCAGTACTTC.

The chain employs TRBV20-1 and TRBJ2-1, with unresolved D. CDR1 DFQATT and CDR2 SNEGSKA come from the germline V gene (reference sequence). CDR3 size: 11 residues. V was shortened by 4 bases and J by 7 bases, with 8 bases between the two germline ends. CDR3 sequence (DNA): TGCAGTGCTACAGTCTGGAATGAGCAGTTCTTC. This translates into CSATVWNEQFF.

The chain joins TRBV7-7 to TRBJ2-7; no reliable D call. The V end was cut by 1 base, the J end by 4 bases, with 14 bases between. Looked up from germline, CDR1 is SSHAT and CDR2 is FNYEAQ (reference sequence). The CDR3 loop spans 15 amino acids. The CDR3 sequence: CASSLEDGVGYEQYF. DNA of the CDR3: TGTGCCAGCAGCTTAGAAGACGGAGTTGGGTACGAGCAGTACTTC.

This sequence joins TRBV6-2 or TRBV6-3 and TRBJ2-3; D unresolved. With 5 bases removed from V and 5 bases from J, the gap between germline ends came to 8 bases. The germline V gene has CDR1 MNHEY and CDR2 SVGEGT. The CDR3 consists of 12 residues. DNA of the CDR3: TGTGCCAGCAGTCAACTGAAAGATACGCAGTATTTT. Protein product: CASSQLKDTQYF.

This chain connects TRBV7-9 to TRBJ2-5; 13 nucleotides match TRBD2. The CDR3 is made up of 15 amino acids. Losses at the gene ends were 5 bases for V and 5 bases for J; bases not matched to a gene: 5. CDR1 SEHNR and CDR2 FQNEAQ come from the germline V gene (reference sequence). For the CDR3, the DNA is TGTGCCAGCAGCACTAGCGGGGGGGCCTTGGAGACCCAGTACTTC. Translation gives CASSTSGGALETQYF.

The V gene is TRBV4-3, the J gene TRBJ1-4; D remains unclear. V was pared by 0 bases and J by 0 bases, with 11 bases between. The germline V gene has CDR1 LGHNA and CDR2 YSLEER. The CDR3 runs to 17 residues. The CDR3 spells CASSQDLIRTTNEKLFF. The CDR3 DNA follows: TGCGCCAGCAGCCAAGATCTTATCCGTACAACTAATGAAAAACTGTTTTTT.

The gene calls are TRBV7-3 and TRBJ1-6, with 9 bases that match TRBD1. CDR3 size: 15 residues. The V and J ends lost 4 bases and 6 bases, in that order; junction bases with no gene match: 4. Germline CDR1 SGHTA, CDR2 FQGTGA. The CDR3 DNA reads as TGTGCCAGCAGCTCAACAGGGGGCCGTAATTCACCCCTCCACTTT. Translating gives CASSSTGGRNSPLHF.

This chain joins TRBV18 and TRBJ1-2; weak D call: TRBD1 (5 bases). Trimming stripped 1 base from V and 6 bases from J, with 15 bases between. Germline CDR1 is KGHSH and CDR2 is LQKENI. The CDR3 contains 15 residues. The DNA for the CDR3 is TGTGCCAGCTCACCACAAGTTGCCAGGGTGGATGGCTACACCTTC. This gives the protein CASSPQVARVDGYTF.

The V and J genes are TRBV16 and TRBJ1-5; D ambiguous. This CDR3 region has 13 residues. Germline-derived CDR1 and CDR2 are KGHSY and FQNENV. The germline V and J ends were trimmed by 2 bases and 9 bases, with 11 bases remaining between them. CDR3 bases: TGTGCCAGCAGCCAAGATCGGGTGGGGCCCCAGCATTTT. Amino acids: CASSQDRVGPQHF.